The 27 T cell receptor beta chains reported below all come from one sample, sequenced in a study of T cells in localized non-small cell lung cancer. Sequencing used immunoSEQ multiplex PCR; TCRdb keeps in-frame clones, though not all of them. The sample has fewer than 95,000 clones; roughly 93% are singletons. Specimen: PBMCs, collected before any cancer treatment. These receptors were obtained from a woman between 40 and 69 years old with stage II squamous cell lung carcinoma.

The J gene is TRBJ2-1, the V gene TRBV5-1; no clear D gene. Germline V CDR1 and CDR2: SGHRS, YFSETQ. The CDR3 is 17 amino acids. V lost 3 bases and J lost 6, with 22 bases in between. CDR3 residues: CASSSQEWRGSSNEQFF. CDR3 in DNA: TGCGCCAGCAGCTCGCAAGAATGGCGTGGGTCCAGCAATGAGCAGTTCTTC.

This chain joins TRBV7-9 and TRBJ2-5; D is tentatively TRBD1 or TRBD2 (5 bases each). Deletions cut 3 bases from V and 7 bases from J, with 21 bases between. The CDR3 is 16 amino acids. From germline, CDR1 is SEHNR and CDR2 FQNEAQ (reference sequence). The CDR3 nucleotides read TGTGCCAGCAGCTTCCAATCCGGGACGGGCTGGGGGACCCAGTACTTC. Amino acids: CASSFQSGTGWGTQYF.

This clone was seen once. The chain links TRBV10-1 to TRBJ2-3, with 10 bases lining up with TRBD1. V shed 5 bases, J shed 3 bases, and the junction held 8 bases outside the gene matches. Germline V CDR1 and CDR2: WNHNN, SYGVQD (reference sequence). CDR3 length: 16 amino acids. The CDR3 coding sequence is TGCGCCAGCAGTTCCAGGGACAGGGGTCGTACAGATACGCAGTATTTT. It encodes CASSSRDRGRTDTQYF.

V is TRBV19 and J is TRBJ1-2; D unclear. The germline CDR1 and CDR2 sequences are LNHDA and SQIVND (reference sequence). V was trimmed by 7 bases and J by 7 bases, leaving 22 bases between them. This CDR3 spans 15 amino acids. DNA of the CDR3: TGTGCCAGTACCCCGCGTAGGAGTTCAGTTGTTGGCTACACCTTC. Protein sequence: CASTPRRSSVVGYTF.

V is TRBV5-2 and J is TRBJ2-6; TRBD2, the D gene given by the table, was not confirmed from the DNA. TRBV5-2 is a pseudogene locus. CDR3 length: 18 amino acids. The CDR3 sequence: CASKRHWEYTKPGQRPDF. The CDR3 DNA is TGTGCCAGCAAAAGGCACTGGGAGTACACAAAGCCGGGCCAACGTCCTGACTTC.

The chain uses TRBV19 and TRBJ1-2; TRBD1 aligns across 7 bases. Germline values: CDR1 LNHDA, CDR2 SQIVND (reference sequence). CDR3 size: 15 residues. The trim removed 5 bases at V and 6 bases at J, leaving 12 bases unmatched. For the CDR3, the DNA is TGTGCCAGTAGTCTGATTCCACAGGGGACCGATGGCTACACCTTC. This sequence encodes CASSLIPQGTDGYTF.

The chain uses TRBV11-2 and TRBJ2-4; no clear D gene. Germline V gene sequence: CDR1 SGHAT, CDR2 FQNNGV. Trimming took off 0 bases at V and 0 bases at J, with 6 bases between the two ends. This CDR3 spans 15 amino acids. The CDR3 nucleotides are TGTGCCAGCAGCTTAGAAGGGCTAGCCAAAAACATTCAGTACTTC. Protein sequence: CASSLEGLAKNIQYF.

The chain joins TRBV19 to TRBJ2-5, with a possible D match to TRBD2 (6 bases). CDR3 length: 16 residues. Germline CDR1 is LNHDA and CDR2 is SQIVND (reference sequence). The germline V and J ends were trimmed by 5 bases and 5 bases, with 21 bases remaining between them. The chain's CDR3 is CASSPNQLATAETQYF. The DNA for the CDR3 is TGTGCCAGTAGTCCCAACCAACTAGCAACTGCGGAGACCCAGTACTTC.

The chain is built from TRBV10-1 and TRBJ2-6; TRBD2 is a possible D gene (6 bases). V was cut by 4 bases and J by 0 bases, with 10 bases left in between. The germline V gene has CDR1 WNHNN and CDR2 SYGVQD (reference sequence). This CDR3 comprises 16 residues. CDR3 sequence: CASSGSGLSGANVLTF. The CDR3 DNA follows: TGCGCCAGCAGTGGATCGGGACTCTCTGGGGCCAACGTCCTGACTTTC.

The chain employs TRBV10-3 and TRBJ1-2; TRBD1 matches 11 bases. The CDR3 length is 14 residues. Per the germline V gene, CDR1 is ENHRY and CDR2 is SYGVKD. The V segment lost 4 bases and the J segment 8 bases; nucleotides outside the gene matches: 6. The DNA of the CDR3 is TGTGCCATCAGTGTAGGACAGGGGGCACGGGGCTACACCTTC. This translates into CAISVGQGARGYTF.

The CDR3 DNA reads TGTGCCAGCAGAAACAGGGGCGGGTCAAACACTGAAGCTTTCTTT. As protein: CASRNRGGSNTEAFF. This chain joins TRBV6-1 and TRBJ1-1; 7 nucleotides agree with TRBD1. The CDR3 spans 15 residues. J was trimmed by 2 bases and V by 6 bases; bases with no gene match: 9. Germline CDR1 is MNHNS and CDR2 is SASEGT.

The chain has TRBV5-1 and TRBJ1-1; 7 nucleotides line up with TRBD1. This CDR3 spans 14 amino acids. V lost 4 bases, J lost 2 bases, and 5 bases stayed unmatched. Germline V CDR1 and CDR2: SGHRS, YFSETQ. CDR3: CASSPGQTNTEAFF. The DNA of the CDR3 is TGCGCCAGCAGCCCGGGACAGACCAACACTGAAGCTTTCTTT.

The rearrangement links TRBV6-6 to TRBJ1-4; D not certain. From germline, CDR1 is MNHNY and CDR2 SVGAGI (reference sequence). The CDR3 runs 14 residues. V was pared by 0 bases and J by 8 bases, with 10 bases between. The CDR3 DNA sequence: TGTGCCAGCAGTTACTCCCCTTTCACGGAAAAACTGTTTTTT. This gives the protein CASSYSPFTEKLFF.

The rearrangement joins TRBV7-8 to TRBJ1-1; tentative D call: TRBD1 (5 bases). Trimming took 1 base from V and 4 from J, leaving 10 bases between them. The germline V gene encodes CDR1 SGHVS and CDR2 FQNEAQ. This CDR3 is 14 amino acids long. CDR3 DNA sequence: TGTGCCAGCAGCTTAGTCCCGGGGGGCACTGAAGCTTTCTTT. This sequence encodes CASSLVPGGTEAFF.

This chain links TRBV6-5 with TRBJ1-2; 7 nucleotides line up with TRBD1. CDR1 MNHEY and CDR2 SVGAGI come from the germline V gene. The CDR3 contains 14 residues. V was pared by 7 bases and J by 4 bases, with 9 bases of the junction left unmatched. The CDR3 DNA follows: TGTGCCAGCAAATCAGTGGGACAGTTCTATGGCTACACCTTC. Its protein is CASKSVGQFYGYTF.

The CDR3 loop is CASSDPGQGSTDTQYF. The CDR3 nucleotides are TGCGCCAGCAGTGACCCTGGACAGGGGTCCACAGATACGCAGTATTTT. The J gene is TRBJ2-3, the V gene TRBV10-2; 9 bases agree with TRBD1. V shed 3 bases, J shed 2 bases, and the junction held 6 bases outside the gene matches. This CDR3 has 16 residues. Germline V gene data show CDR1 as WSHSY and CDR2 as SAAADI.

The V and J genes are TRBV5-4 and TRBJ2-1; 11 bases fit TRBD2. Trimming took 4 bases from V and 4 from J; bases not matched to a gene: 4. This CDR3 comprises 15 residues. CDR1 is SGHNT, CDR2 YYREEE, per germline (reference sequence). The chain's CDR3 is CASSLAGGLYNEQFF. CDR3 sequence (DNA): TGTGCCAGCAGCCTAGCGGGGGGCCTTTACAATGAGCAGTTCTTC.

The V and J genes are TRBV6-6 and TRBJ2-3; no clear D. CDR3 length: 16 residues. CDR1 and CDR2 (germline): MNHNY, SVGAGI (reference sequence). Trimming left V 7 bases short and J 2 bases short, with 19 bases between. DNA of the CDR3: TGTGCCAGCATTCACCAGCAGGCGGTCTTCACAGATACGCAGTATTTT. Protein sequence: CASIHQQAVFTDTQYF.

The chain couples TRBV7-9 to TRBJ1-5, with D perhaps TRBD1 (6 bases). The CDR3 consists of 15 residues. Germline V gene lookup returns CDR1 SEHNR and CDR2 FQNEAQ (reference sequence). V gave up 0 bases and J gave up 3 bases, with 9 bases separating them. The CDR3 DNA reads as TGTGCCAGCAGCTTAGCCGGGGGGCCCAATCAGCCCCAGCATTTT. Protein sequence: CASSLAGGPNQPQHF. Complete variable domain (other parts from reference TRBV7-9 and TRBJ1-5): DTGVSQNPRHKITKRGQNVTFRCDPISEHNRLYWYRQTLGQGPEFLTYFQNEAQLEKSRLLSDRFSAERPKGSFSTLEIQRTEQGDSAMYLCASSLAGGPNQPQHFGDGTRLSIL.

The table lists this clone with a few counts. The genes are TRBV5-1 and TRBJ1-5; no clear D gene. This CDR3 has 14 residues. Germline values: CDR1 SGHRS, CDR2 YFSETQ. Trimming stripped 4 bases from V and 2 bases from J, with 10 bases between. For the CDR3, the DNA is TGCGCCAGCAGCCCCACGGGTGGCAATCAGCCCCAGCATTTT. Translating it yields CASSPTGGNQPQHF. The whole variable domain, remainder taken from reference TRBV5-1 and TRBJ1-5, is KAGVTQTPRYLIKTRGQQVTLSCSPISGHRSVSWYQQTPGQGLQFLFEYFSETQRNKGNFPGRFSGRQFSNSRSEMNVSTLELGDSALYLCASSPTGGNQPQHFGDGTRLSIL.

This clone was seen a few times. The rearrangement links TRBV5-4 to TRBJ1-2; no clear D gene. From germline, CDR1 is SGHNT and CDR2 YYREEE (reference sequence). Trimming stripped 3 bases from V and 4 bases from J, with 13 bases between. The length of the CDR3 is 14 residues. DNA for the CDR3: TGTGCCAGCAGCTCGACGGACGGACTCTATGGCTACACCTTC. This translates into CASSSTDGLYGYTF.

V is TRBV6-1 and J is TRBJ2-5, with D possibly called TRBD1 or TRBD2 (5 bases each). V lost 7 bases, J lost 5 bases, and 14 bases lay in between. The CDR3 covers 13 residues. Germline CDR1 MNHNS, CDR2 SASEGT. The CDR3 protein is CASNQRDRETQYF. The CDR3 DNA sequence: TGTGCCAGCAATCAAAGGGACCGGGAGACCCAGTACTTC.

Concerning this clone: Additional DNA sequences in this sample encode the identical CDR3. The chain combines TRBV5-1 with TRBJ1-1; TRBD1 might be the D (5 bases). The length of the CDR3 is 13 residues. V was trimmed by 0 bases and J by 5 bases, leaving 8 bases between them. The germline V gene encodes CDR1 SGHRS and CDR2 YFSETQ. The DNA of the CDR3 is TGCGCCAGCAGCTTGGAGTGGGGGACTGAAGCTTTCTTT. Translation gives CASSLEWGTEAFF.

This chain links TRBV5-4 with TRBJ1-1, with D perhaps TRBD1 (6 bases). This CDR3 is built from 13 residues. The germline gives CDR1 SGHNT, CDR2 YYREEE (reference sequence). Trimming stripped 4 bases from V and 6 bases from J, with 13 bases between. DNA of the CDR3: TGTGCCAGCAGCCCAACGACAGGATCTGAAGCTTTCTTT. The encoded protein is CASSPTTGSEAFF.

This sequence joins TRBV6-1 and TRBJ1-3; no reliable D call. Trimming took off 3 bases at V and 4 bases at J, with 4 bases between the two ends. The CDR3 consists of 12 residues. The germline V gene has CDR1 MNHNS and CDR2 SASEGT. In DNA form, the CDR3 reads TGTGCCAGCAGTGAGGCCGGAAACACCATATATTTT. It specifies CASSEAGNTIYF.

This rearrangement joins TRBV7-2 to TRBJ1-1; unclear D gene. This CDR3 comprises 13 residues. Looked up from germline, CDR1 is SGHTA and CDR2 is FQGNSA. V was shortened by 0 bases and J by 6 bases, with 8 bases between the two germline ends. The CDR3 loop is CASSLANRPEAFF. CDR3 DNA sequence: TGTGCCAGCAGCTTAGCAAATCGGCCTGAAGCTTTCTTT.

The chain employs TRBV6-1 and TRBJ1-2; the D is unclear. V lost 5 bases and J 4 bases, leaving 11 bases between the germline ends. Germline lookup yields CDR1 MNHNS and CDR2 SASEGT. The CDR3 runs to 13 residues. CDR3 region: CASSLNSFYGYTF. The CDR3 DNA is TGTGCCAGCAGTCTGAACAGTTTCTATGGCTACACCTTC.